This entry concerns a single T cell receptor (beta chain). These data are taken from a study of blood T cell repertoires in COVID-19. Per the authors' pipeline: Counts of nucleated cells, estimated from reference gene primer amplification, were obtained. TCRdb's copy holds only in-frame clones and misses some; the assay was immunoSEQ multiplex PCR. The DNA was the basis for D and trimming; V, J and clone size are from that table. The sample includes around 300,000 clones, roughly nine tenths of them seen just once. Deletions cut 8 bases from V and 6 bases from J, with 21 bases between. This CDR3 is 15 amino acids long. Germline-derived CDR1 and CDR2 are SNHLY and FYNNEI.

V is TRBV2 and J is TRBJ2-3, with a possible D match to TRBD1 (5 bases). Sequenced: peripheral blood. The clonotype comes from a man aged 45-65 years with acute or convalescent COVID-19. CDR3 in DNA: TGTGCCAGCGGGGCCCGACAGTTACTCGGCGATACGCAGTATTTT. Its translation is CASGARQLLGDTQYF.